Listed here is a single T cell receptor beta chain. Its target is unknown. V lost 5 bases and J 4 bases, leaving 14 bases between the germline ends. This CDR3 spans 14 amino acids. Per the germline V gene, CDR1 is LGHNA and CDR2 is YNFKEQ. The sample belongs to a study of T cell responses to AZD1222 COVID-19 vaccine. The repertoire was sequenced with immunoSEQ multiplex PCR; TCRdb's copy has only in-frame clones and lacks some. The data show some 65,000 clones, 79% seen once. Study-level results: CD4 TCRs linked to vaccination spanned spike, dominating at 160-218 and 743-854. The donors showed a predominance of white British ancestry and of females, with possible underestimation of clonal diversity.

Sequencing used peripheral blood, obtained on day 0 of MenACWY control vaccination. This rearrangement joins TRBV4-2 to TRBJ1-2; D is perhaps TRBD1 (6 bases). This TCR came from an adult in good health. The CDR3 coding sequence is TGTGCCAGCAGCGATGTCGGGACAACCTATGGCTACACCTTC. It is translated as CASSDVGTTYGYTF.